The entry that follows covers one T cell receptor beta chain sequence. The antigen it binds to is not known. Within one base of it there is no much larger clone, and no base qualities were kept. The time point label of this sample denotes: week 5, during vaccination. A 20-mer mutant IDH1 peptide at 300 micrograms in Montanide made up each vaccine dose, which was injected subcutaneously together with topical imiquimod. The donors had newly diagnosed IDH1-mutant astrocytomas of WHO grade 3 or 4 that showed loss of nuclear ATRX. The samples were drawn from NOA16, a multicentre, single-arm, open-label phase I trial in Germany that tested a mutant IDH1 peptide vaccine in humans for the first time. Genomic DNA for TCRB sequencing was extracted from EDTA blood using the DNeasy Blood and Tissue Kit. The protocol used for the library was the immunoSEQ multiplex PCR assay. Rearranged TCR beta chain sequences were amplified with the hsTCRB Kit following the manufacturer's protocol. TCRB libraries were sequenced on an Illumina MiSeq. The source study handled its data this way. The proprietary platform of the kit vendor was used for demultiplexing, trimming and gene mapping. TCRdb limited this immuneACCESS table to in-frame rearrangements with V and J called. A share of clones is missing; checked studies link under half to unresolved V genes, and the rest is unexplained. That table is the source of V, J and clone size, and D and trimming were worked out from the DNA. The sample data list approximately 27,000 clones, and roughly nine tenths of these were observed just once. Of the sample, more than 15% falls within the top ten clones.

This sample was taken from a study of a mutant IDH1 vaccine in newly diagnosed glioma (dated by TCRdb to 2020 to 2023). Regarding the research as a whole: Patients were given eight vaccinations, in weeks 1, 3, 5, 7, 11, 15, 19 and 23, which matched visits V03 through V10. For exploratory analyses, under 30 treated patients had longitudinal TCRB deep sequencing done wherever samples were available. Vaccination began 4-6 weeks after radiotherapy alone, or alongside temozolomide cycles in the chemotherapy-containing groups. Peripheral blood was drawn at six visits: V03 (baseline), V05, V07, V10, V12 and V13. Prior to enrollment, patients had been given standard therapy consisting of radiotherapy alone, temozolomide alone, or radiochemotherapy with temozolomide, with the combination given to most patients. Of the approximately 30 treated patients, roughly 60% were male and around 40% were female, and the mean age was approximately 39 years. Results the study describes overall, beyond this receptor: Across multiple MHC alleles, vaccine-induced immune responses were seen in around 94% of patients. Pseudoprogression appeared unrelated to alterations in the top peripheral T cell clonotypes detected by TCRB sequencing. It was noted by the authors that analyses of patient blood samples could not be reproduced owing to sample limitations. PBMC samples for TCRB deep sequencing were selected based on availability.

The CDR3 holds 16 amino acids from the cysteine to the phenylalanine. The only DNA kept is the CDR3, 48 bases in frame from the first base. V is pruned by 4 bases and J by 4 bases, leaving 9 bases of the junction without a gene match. As encoded in the germline V gene, CDR1 is SGHVS while CDR2 is FNYEAQ. This sequence was found in a man aged 18 to 30 with glioma. The rearranged segments are TRBV7-6 and TRBJ2-7; 11 junctional bases match TRBD2. The sequencing used PBMCs, collected from a glioma patient whose treatment included an IDH1 peptide vaccine. The CDR3 region has the sequence CASSSGTSGPKYEQYF. The DNA sequence is as follows: TGTGCCAGCAGCTCCGGGACTAGCGGCCCGAAATACGAGCAGTACTTC. The reference TRBV7-6 and TRBJ2-7 proteins fill in what lies around the CDR3, so the full variable domain reads GAGVSQSPRYKVTKRGQDVALRCDPISGHVSLYWYRQALGQGPEFLTYFNYEAQQDKSGLPNDRFSAERPEGSISTLTIQRTEQRDSAMYRCASSSGTSGPKYEQYFGPGTRLTVT.